This T cell receptor beta chain was captured in a study of OX40 agonist ivuxolimab in advanced cancers. Study as a whole: Age averaged roughly 60 years (range about 20 to 80), and roughly 80% were male. Earlier anti-PD-1, anti-PD-L1 or anti-CTLA-4 therapy was permitted; roughly 42% had received some.

The CDR3 covers 12 residues. V shed 7 bases and J shed 4 bases, with 12 bases lying between them. From germline, CDR1 is SGDLS and CDR2 YYNGEE. Regarding the study as a whole: Clones of CD4+ and CD8+ blood T cells grew by week 6 at doses of 0.1 to 3.0 mg/kg.

As concerns this clone: Its antigen is not known.

Method: immunoSEQ multiplex PCR; TCRdb's copy keeps in-frame clones and lacks some. The sample yields tens of thousands of clones, approximately 90% seen once. The gene calls are TRBV9 and TRBJ2-7; tentatively, D is TRBD1 (5 bases). The sample in question was CD4+ or CD8+ T cells sorted from blood, obtained in a trial of the OX40 agonist ivuxolimab. This TCR came from an adult with an advanced solid tumor such as melanoma, head and neck, liver or kidney cancer. The DNA for the CDR3 is TGTGCCAGCCAAGACAGTGATTACGAGCAGTACTTC. Protein: CASQDSDYEQYF. The full variable domain, with the rest looked up from reference TRBV9 and TRBJ2-7, is DSGVTQTPKHLITATGQRVTLRCSPRSGDLSVYWYQQSLDQGLQFLIQYYNGEERAKGNILERFSAQQFPDLHSELNLSSLELGDSALYFCASQDSDYEQYFGPGTRLTVT.